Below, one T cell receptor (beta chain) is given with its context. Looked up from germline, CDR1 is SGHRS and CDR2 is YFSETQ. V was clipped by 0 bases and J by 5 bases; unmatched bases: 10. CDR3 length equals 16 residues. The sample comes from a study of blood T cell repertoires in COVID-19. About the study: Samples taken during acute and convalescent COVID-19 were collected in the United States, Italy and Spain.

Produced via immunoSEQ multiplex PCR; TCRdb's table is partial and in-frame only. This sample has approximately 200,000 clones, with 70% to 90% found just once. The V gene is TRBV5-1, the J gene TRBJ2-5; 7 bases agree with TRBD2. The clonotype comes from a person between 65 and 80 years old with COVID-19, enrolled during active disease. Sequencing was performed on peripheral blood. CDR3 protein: CASSLALRAGVETQYF. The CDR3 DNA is TGCGCCAGCAGCTTGGCCCTTCGGGCGGGGGTGGAGACCCAGTACTTC. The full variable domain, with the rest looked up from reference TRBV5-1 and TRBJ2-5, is KAGVTQTPRYLIKTRGQQVTLSCSPISGHRSVSWYQQTPGQGLQFLFEYFSETQRNKGNFPGRFSGRQFSNSRSEMNVSTLELGDSALYLCASSLALRAGVETQYFGPGTRLLVL.